The source of this T cell receptor (beta chain) is a study of EBV T-cell therapy then PD-1 blockade in nasopharyngeal carcinoma. Remarks on this clone: The antigen is not known.

Treatment of the sample: AdE1-LMPpoly-expanded autologous EBV-specific T-cell therapy followed by anti-PD-1 nivolumab. Sequencing used immunoSEQ multiplex PCR; TCRdb keeps in-frame clones, though not all of them. Of 22,000 or so clones in the sample, approximately 80% are singletons; the top ten hold roughly 26%. The CDR3 is 15 residues long. The V end lost 4 bases, the J end lost 0 bases, and 13 bases lay between the germline ends. Germline CDR1 is LGHDT and CDR2 is YNNKEL (reference sequence). The material was CD8+ T cells from blood, obtained at day -245 from a patient whose treatment included autologous EBV-specific T cells and nivolumab. This TCR came from a man aged 35 to 55 with nasopharyngeal carcinoma. V usage is TRBV3-1 (or the pseudogene TRBV3-2) and J usage is TRBJ2-7; perhaps TRBD1 as D (5 bases). The CDR3 nucleotides are TGTGCCAGCAGCCCGTCAGGGCTAGTCTCCTACGAGCAGTACTTC. As protein: CASSPSGLVSYEQYF.